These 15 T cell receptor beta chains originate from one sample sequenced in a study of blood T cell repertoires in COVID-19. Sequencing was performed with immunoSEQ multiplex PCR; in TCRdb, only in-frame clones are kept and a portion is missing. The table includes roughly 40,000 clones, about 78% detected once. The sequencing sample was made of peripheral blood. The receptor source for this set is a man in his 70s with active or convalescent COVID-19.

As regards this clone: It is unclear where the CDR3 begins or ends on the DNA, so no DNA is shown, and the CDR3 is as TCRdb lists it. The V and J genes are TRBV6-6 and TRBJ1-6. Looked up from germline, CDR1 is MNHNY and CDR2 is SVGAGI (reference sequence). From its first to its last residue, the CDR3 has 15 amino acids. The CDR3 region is CASSTSREGNSPLHF.

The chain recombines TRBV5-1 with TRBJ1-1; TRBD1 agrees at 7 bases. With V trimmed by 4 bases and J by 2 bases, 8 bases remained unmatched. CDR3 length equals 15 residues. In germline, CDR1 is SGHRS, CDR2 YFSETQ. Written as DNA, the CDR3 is TGCGCCAGCAGCACAGATTACAGGGGTAACACTGAAGCTTTCTTT. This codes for CASSTDYRGNTEAFF.

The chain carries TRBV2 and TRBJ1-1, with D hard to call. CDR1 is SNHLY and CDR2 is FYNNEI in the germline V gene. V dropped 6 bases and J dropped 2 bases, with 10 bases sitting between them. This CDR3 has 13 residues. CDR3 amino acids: CASREEVNTEAFF. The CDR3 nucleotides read TGTGCCAGCAGGGAGGAAGTTAACACTGAAGCTTTCTTT.

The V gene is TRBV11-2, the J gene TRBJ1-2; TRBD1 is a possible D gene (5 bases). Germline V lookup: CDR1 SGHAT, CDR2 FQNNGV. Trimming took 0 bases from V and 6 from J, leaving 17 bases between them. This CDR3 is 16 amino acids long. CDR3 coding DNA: TGTGCCAGCAGCTTAGATCTCGGGGGATCGAGAGATGGCTACACCTTC. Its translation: CASSLDLGGSRDGYTF. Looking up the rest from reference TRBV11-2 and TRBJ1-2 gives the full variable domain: EAGVAQSPRYKIIEKRQSVAFWCNPISGHATLYWYQQILGQGPKLLIQFQNNGVVDDSQLPKDRFSAERLKGVDSTLKIQPAKLEDSAVYLCASSLDLGGSRDGYTFGSGTRLTVV.

The CDR3 spells CASSVPGSSAGELFF. Here the CDR3 DNA reads TGCGCCAGCAGTGTCCCCGGGAGTAGCGCCGGGGAGCTGTTTTTT. The chain links TRBV10-1 to TRBJ2-2, with a weak D call TRBD2 (6 bases). Germline V gives CDR1 WNHNN, CDR2 SYGVQD (reference sequence). The CDR3 is 15 amino acids. Trimming pared 4 bases from V and 6 bases from J, leaving 15 bases between.

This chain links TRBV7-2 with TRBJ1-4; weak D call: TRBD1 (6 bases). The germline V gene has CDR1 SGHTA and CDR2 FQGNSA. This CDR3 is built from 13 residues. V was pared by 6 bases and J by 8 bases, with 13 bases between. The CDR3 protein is CASRWNQGEKLFF. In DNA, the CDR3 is TGTGCCAGCAGATGGAACCAGGGGGAAAAACTGTTTTTT.

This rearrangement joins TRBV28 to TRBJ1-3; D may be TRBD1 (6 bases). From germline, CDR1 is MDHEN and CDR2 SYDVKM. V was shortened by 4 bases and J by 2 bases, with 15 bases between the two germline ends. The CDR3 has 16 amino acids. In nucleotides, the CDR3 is TGTGCCAGCAGTTCCACCCAGGGGAGTCCTGGAAACACCATATATTTT. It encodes CASSSTQGSPGNTIYF. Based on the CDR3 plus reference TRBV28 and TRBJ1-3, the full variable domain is DVKVTQSSRYLVKRTGEKVFLECVQDMDHENMFWYRQDPGLGLRLIYFSYDVKMKEKGDIPEGYSVSREKKERFSLILESASTNQTSMYLCASSSTQGSPGNTIYFGEGSWLTVV.

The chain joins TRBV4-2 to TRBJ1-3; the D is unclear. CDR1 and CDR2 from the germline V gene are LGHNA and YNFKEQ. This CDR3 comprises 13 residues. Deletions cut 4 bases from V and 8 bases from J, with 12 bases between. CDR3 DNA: TGTGCCAGCAGCCCACACCTCGCGGACACCATATATTTT. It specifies CASSPHLADTIYF.

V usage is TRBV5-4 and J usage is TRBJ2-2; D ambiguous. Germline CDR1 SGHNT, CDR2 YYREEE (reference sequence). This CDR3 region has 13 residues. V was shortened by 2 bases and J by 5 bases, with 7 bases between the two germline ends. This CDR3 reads CASSFVSTGELFF. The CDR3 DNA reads TGTGCCAGCAGCTTTGTGTCGACCGGGGAGCTGTTTTTT.

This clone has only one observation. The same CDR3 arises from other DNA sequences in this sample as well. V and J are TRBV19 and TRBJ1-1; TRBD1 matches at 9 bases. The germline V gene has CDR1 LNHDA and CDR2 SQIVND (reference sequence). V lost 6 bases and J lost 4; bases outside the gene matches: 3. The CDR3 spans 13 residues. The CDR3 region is CASSRQGGTEAFF. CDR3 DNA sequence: TGTGCCAGTAGCCGACAGGGGGGCACTGAAGCTTTCTTT.

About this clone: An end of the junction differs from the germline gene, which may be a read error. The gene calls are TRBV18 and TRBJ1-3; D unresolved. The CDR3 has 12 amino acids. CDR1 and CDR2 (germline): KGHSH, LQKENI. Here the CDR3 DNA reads TGTGCCAGCTCGCCCAATGGAGACACCATATATTTT. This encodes CASSPNGDTIYF.

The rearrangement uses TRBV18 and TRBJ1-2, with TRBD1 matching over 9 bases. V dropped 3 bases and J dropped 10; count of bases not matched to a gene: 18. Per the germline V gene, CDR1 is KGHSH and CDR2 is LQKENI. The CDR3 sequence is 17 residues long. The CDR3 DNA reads TGTGCCAGCTCACCCTATCTCGGACTTACAGGGGGCGCTATCTACACCTTC. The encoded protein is CASSPYLGLTGGAIYTF.

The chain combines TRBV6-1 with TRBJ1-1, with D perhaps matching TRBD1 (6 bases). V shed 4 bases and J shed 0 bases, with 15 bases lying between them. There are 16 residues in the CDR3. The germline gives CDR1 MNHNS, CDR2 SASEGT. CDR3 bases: TGTGCCAGCAGTGTACAGGGTTATAACCTGAACACTGAAGCTTTCTTT. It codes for CASSVQGYNLNTEAFF.

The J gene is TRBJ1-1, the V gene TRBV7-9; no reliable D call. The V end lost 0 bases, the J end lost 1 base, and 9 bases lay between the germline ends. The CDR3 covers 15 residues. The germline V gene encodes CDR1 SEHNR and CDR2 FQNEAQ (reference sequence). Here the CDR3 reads CASSLAASGNTEAFF. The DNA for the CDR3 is TGTGCCAGCAGCTTAGCGGCTTCAGGGAACACTGAAGCTTTCTTT.

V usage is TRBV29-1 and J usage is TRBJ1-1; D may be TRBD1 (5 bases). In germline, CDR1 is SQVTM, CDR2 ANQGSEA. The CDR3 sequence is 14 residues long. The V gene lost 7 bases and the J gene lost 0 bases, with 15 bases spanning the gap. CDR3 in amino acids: CSASRGIMNTEAFF. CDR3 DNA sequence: TGCAGCGCGTCGCGGGGCATTATGAACACTGAAGCTTTCTTT.